Listed below are T cell receptor beta chains from one sample, sequenced in a study of T cells in Graves' hyperthyroidism and ophthalmopathy. MiXCR was run by TCRdb on the multiplex PCR reads, yielding one entry per CDR3 protein. This table has 90,000 to 120,000 distinct CDR3 sequences, roughly 15% appearing once. Sample: blood. All receptors derive from a woman between 45 and 60 years old with Graves' hyperthyroidism. The CDR3 runs from the conserved cysteine through the conserved F or W. A D gene is named only where the DNA matches it firmly. Where a row states a size, it is once, few, many or the class of an expanded clone; other rows omit it.

V gene: TRBV20-1
J gene: TRBJ2-1
clone size: -
D gene: TRBD2
CDR3 protein: CSAPRMSGSGAGQNHNEQFF
CDR3 DNA: TGCAGTGCTCCGAGGATGAGCGGGAGCGGGGCCGGGCAGAACCACAATGAGCAGTTCTTC

V gene: TRBV27
J gene: TRBJ2-5
clone size: few
D gene: TRBD1
CDR3 protein: CASSLQGVGETQYF
CDR3 DNA: TGTGCCAGCAGTTTGCAGGGGGTCGGTGAGACCCAGTACTTC

V gene: TRBV24-1
J gene: TRBJ2-5
clone size: many
D gene: -
CDR3 protein: CATSEGPQETQYF
CDR3 DNA: TGTGCCACCAGCGAGGGGCCCCAAGAGACCCAGTACTTC

V gene: TRBV11-2
J gene: TRBJ2-7
clone size: many
D gene: -
CDR3 protein: CASRNWEYSSYGQYF
CDR3 DNA: TGTGCCAGCAGGAATTGGGAGTACAGCTCCTACGGGCAGTACTTC

V gene: TRBV20-1
J gene: TRBJ1-5
clone size: -
D gene: -
CDR3 protein: CSARPGGGQPQHF
CDR3 DNA: TGCAGTGCTAGACCGGGGGGCGGGCAGCCCCAGCATTTT

V gene: TRBV28
J gene: TRBJ1-5
clone size: many
D gene: -
CDR3 protein: CASSSFYQPQHF
CDR3 DNA: TGTGCCAGCAGCTCCTTTTATCAGCCCCAGCATTTT

V gene: TRBV5-1
J gene: TRBJ2-3
clone size: -
D gene: TRBD1
CDR3 protein: CASRDGQGIRTDTQYF
CDR3 DNA: TGCGCCAGCAGGGATGGACAGGGTATCCGCACAGATACGCAGTATTTT

V gene: TRBV18
J gene: TRBJ2-7
clone size: many
D gene: -
CDR3 protein: CASSPEGSRREQYF
CDR3 DNA: TGTGCCAGCTCACCAGAAGGCAGTAGGCGCGAGCAGTACTTC

V gene: TRBV19
J gene: TRBJ1-1
clone size: many
D gene: TRBD1
CDR3 protein: CASRGQINTEAFF
CDR3 DNA: TGTGCCAGTAGGGGACAGATAAACACTGAAGCTTTCTTT

V gene: TRBV28
J gene: TRBJ2-3
clone size: few
D gene: TRBD2
CDR3 protein: CASSFQRGPGDTQYF
CDR3 DNA: TGTGCCAGCAGTTTCCAGCGGGGGCCTGGAGATACGCAGTATTTT

V gene: TRBV30
J gene: TRBJ1-5
clone size: many
D gene: -
CDR3 protein: CAWSTGRLSNQPQHF
CDR3 DNA: TGTGCCTGGAGTACGGGACGGTTGAGCAATCAGCCCCAGCATTTT

V gene: TRBV6-1
J gene: TRBJ2-5
clone size: many
D gene: -
CDR3 protein: CASSEGGQETQYF
CDR3 DNA: TGTGCCAGCAGTGAGGGCGGGCAAGAGACCCAGTACTTC

V gene: TRBV29-1
J gene: TRBJ2-3
clone size: many
D gene: -
CDR3 protein: CSVDRGSGTDTQYF
CDR3 DNA: TGCAGCGTTGATCGTGGTAGTGGGACAGATACGCAGTATTTT

V gene: TRBV9
J gene: TRBJ2-1
clone size: -
D gene: -
CDR3 protein: CASSVVGRGAYNEQFF
CDR3 DNA: TGTGCCAGCAGCGTAGTCGGCAGGGGTGCCTACAATGAGCAGTTCTTC

V gene: TRBV7-2
J gene: TRBJ2-1
clone size: many
D gene: -
CDR3 protein: CASSLAAGTGLDEQFF
CDR3 DNA: TGTGCCAGCAGCTTAGCTGCCGGGACTGGGCTCGATGAGCAGTTCTTC

V gene: TRBV5-4
J gene: TRBJ2-5
clone size: many
D gene: TRBD1
CDR3 protein: CASTLDRGFRQETQYF
CDR3 DNA: TGTGCCAGCACCCTCGACAGGGGGTTTCGGCAAGAGACCCAGTACTTC

V gene: TRBV29-1
J gene: TRBJ1-4
clone size: many
D gene: -
CDR3 protein: CSVEVAGTNEKLFF
CDR3 DNA: TGCAGCGTTGAAGTGGCGGGCACTAATGAAAAACTGTTTTTT

V gene: TRBV12-3/TRBV12-4
J gene: TRBJ1-1
clone size: many
D gene: TRBD1
CDR3 protein: CASSSGTDEAFF
CDR3 DNA: TGTGCCAGCAGTTCAGGGACAGACGAAGCTTTCTTT

V gene: TRBV6-1
J gene: TRBJ2-2
clone size: -
D gene: -
CDR3 protein: CASSVVQSNTGELFF
CDR3 DNA: TGTGCCAGCAGTGTAGTACAGAGCAACACCGGGGAGCTGTTTTTT

V gene: TRBV28
J gene: TRBJ1-6
clone size: many
D gene: TRBD1
CDR3 protein: CASSLSQGSYNSPLHF
CDR3 DNA: TGTGCCAGCAGTTTATCACAGGGGAGCTATAATTCACCCCTCCACTTT

V gene: TRBV4-1
J gene: TRBJ1-6
clone size: few
D gene: TRBD1
CDR3 protein: CASSQAQGASYNSPLHF
CDR3 DNA: TGCGCCAGCAGCCAAGCACAGGGGGCGTCCTATAATTCACCCCTCCACTTT

V gene: TRBV6-1
J gene: TRBJ1-1
clone size: many
D gene: TRBD1
CDR3 protein: CASTPRQGSGTEAFF
CDR3 DNA: TGTGCCAGCACCCCGAGACAGGGGTCGGGCACTGAAGCTTTCTTT

V gene: TRBV20-1
J gene: TRBJ2-1
clone size: many
D gene: TRBD2
CDR3 protein: CSATSLLAGGNSYNEQFF
CDR3 DNA: TGCAGTGCCACCTCGCTGCTAGCGGGAGGGAACTCCTACAATGAGCAGTTCTTC

V gene: TRBV20-1
J gene: TRBJ2-7
clone size: many
D gene: TRBD1
CDR3 protein: CSAPRQGRHEQYF
CDR3 DNA: TGCAGTGCTCCCAGACAGGGGAGACACGAGCAGTACTTC

V gene: TRBV18
J gene: TRBJ2-4
clone size: many
D gene: -
CDR3 protein: CASGGGSGDIQYF
CDR3 DNA: TGTGCCAGCGGCGGGGGCTCGGGGGACATTCAGTACTTC